This T cell receptor (beta chain) was recovered during a study of shared clonotypes between healthy human individuals. Per the germline V gene, CDR1 is MNHNS and CDR2 is SASEGT. V dropped 5 bases and J dropped 2 bases, with 8 bases sitting between them. The CDR3 consists of 13 residues. Libraries were prepared by immunoSEQ multiplex PCR; TCRdb keeps only in-frame clonotypes and omits some of them. The sample records roughly 660,000 clones, 90% being singletons. The sequenced sample was memory CD8+ T cells from PBMCs. As for subset: CD45RO+ cells pooled with CCR7-negative TemRA cells. This chain uses TRBV6-1 with TRBJ2-3; D is unclear. The sequence came from a man between 18 and 35 years old in good health. Some clones in this sample may be carry-over from other donors' samples. The CDR3 loop reads CASSRIYTDTQYF. The CDR3 nucleotides read TGTGCCAGCAGTAGGATTTACACAGATACGCAGTATTTT.